The 11 T cell receptor beta chains below all came from one sample that was sequenced in a study of T-cell reconstitution after alpha-beta-depleted transplantation in children. Unique molecular identifiers were built into the TCRbeta library. TCRdb ran MiXCR on the PCR reads and lists one entry per CDR3 protein. Altogether under 140,000 distinct CDR3 sequences are present, over 9% being singletons, with the ten largest covering about 8.8%. The starting material was PBMCs from the stem cell graft donor, obtained from the stem cell graft. The receptor source for this set is a human donor who donated a stem cell graft to a child with acute lymphoblastic leukemia.

In its sample, this clonotype was seen many times. The chain recombines TRBV7-2 with TRBJ2-7; tentative D call: TRBD1 (6 bases). The V gene lost 2 bases and the J gene lost 2 bases, with 13 bases spanning the gap. CDR3 length: 15 amino acids. Germline V gene data show CDR1 as SGHTA and CDR2 as FQGNSA. CDR3 in DNA: TGTGCCAGCAGCTTAAGCGGACAGATAACCTACGAGCAGTACTTC. This codes for CASSLSGQITYEQYF.

This clonotype has ten or more counts. The V gene is TRBV5-1, the J gene TRBJ1-1; no firm D call. The CDR3 extends over 14 amino acids. V lost 0 bases and J lost 1, with 7 bases in between. Per germline, CDR1 SGHRS and CDR2 YFSETQ. The CDR3 DNA follows: TGCGCCAGCAGCTTGGGACCCCCGAACACTGAAGCTTTCTTT. Encoded protein: CASSLGPPNTEAFF.

Turning to this clonotype: A read error may explain this, as a much larger clone is one base away. This sequence joins TRBV6-1 and TRBJ2-4; possibly TRBD1 for D (5 bases). The CDR3 spans 15 residues. Germline CDR1 MNHNS, CDR2 SASEGT. CDR3 coding DNA: TGTGCCAGCAGAACAGGATTCTTGGCCAAAAACAGTCAGTACTTC. This encodes CASRTGFLAKNSQYF.

This clonotype was counted ten times or more. The chain recombines TRBV30 with TRBJ1-2, with D possibly matching TRBD1 (5 bases). The germline V gene encodes CDR1 GTSNPN and CDR2 SVGIG (reference sequence). Between the trimmed V and J ends, which lost 4 bases and 2 bases, there was a span of 11 bases. The CDR3 extends over 13 amino acids. CDR3 DNA sequence: TGTGCCTGGATCCCAGACAGAAACTATGGCTACACCTTC. It encodes CAWIPDRNYGYTF.

This clonotype was seen many times. The chain has TRBV7-8 and TRBJ2-7; D gene unclear. Trimming shortened V by 2 bases and J by 5 bases, and 10 bases separated the two germline ends. CDR3 length: 13 amino acids. Germline CDR1 SGHVS, CDR2 FQNEAQ. The CDR3 DNA reads TGTGCCAGCAGCTTACCTCGAGACGACGAGCAGTACTTC. Translation gives CASSLPRDDEQYF.

This clonotype was observed many times. The chain employs TRBV7-2 and TRBJ1-6; no clear D gene. V dropped 1 base and J dropped 0 bases, with 4 bases sitting between them. Germline lookup yields CDR1 SGHTA and CDR2 FQGNSA. The CDR3 runs 15 residues. CDR3 coding DNA: TGTGCCAGCAGCTTAGGAAGCTCCTATAATTCACCCCTCCACTTT. It is translated as CASSLGSSYNSPLHF.

About this clonotype: A much larger clone sits a single nucleotide away, making a read error possible. The gene calls are TRBV20-1 and TRBJ2-5; unclear D gene. Germline V gene lookup returns CDR1 DFQATT and CDR2 SNEGSKA (reference sequence). This CDR3 is 15 amino acids long. V gave up 6 bases and J gave up 2 bases, with 19 bases separating them. The CDR3, as DNA: TGCAGTGCCTACAACTCTATAGGCAGACAAGAGACCCAGTACTTC. As protein: CSAYNSIGRQETQYF.

In its sample, this clonotype was seen many times. This chain joins TRBV2 and TRBJ2-7, with a possible D match to TRBD1 (5 bases). The CDR3 runs to 13 residues. V lost 7 bases to trimming and J lost 0 bases, with 10 bases between them. Germline CDR1 SNHLY, CDR2 FYNNEI. The CDR3 DNA sequence: TGTGCCAGCAATTCAGACAGCTCCTACGAGCAGTACTTC. Protein product: CASNSDSSYEQYF.

In its sample, this clonotype was seen many times. This chain joins TRBV4-3 and TRBJ2-7; 7 positions agree with TRBD1. The CDR3 is 14 amino acids. Germline lookup yields CDR1 LGHNA and CDR2 YSLEER. Unmatched junction bases numbered 7, after V lost 4 bases and J lost 4 bases. CDR3 DNA: TGCGCCAGCAGCCGGACAGGCGGACGATACGAGCAGTACTTC. Residues: CASSRTGGRYEQYF.

This clonotype was recorded at least ten times. The CDR3 sequence: CASSPLERVTGELFF. The DNA of the CDR3 is TGTGCCAGCAGCCCCCTTGAAAGGGTCACCGGGGAGCTGTTTTTT. The rearrangement links TRBV9 to TRBJ2-2; D gene unclear. In germline, CDR1 is SGDLS, CDR2 YYNGEE. The CDR3 has 15 amino acids. Trimming removed 4 bases at V and 4 bases at J, with 14 bases between.

This clonotype was seen ten or more times. J is TRBJ1-1 and V is TRBV12-3 or TRBV12-4; D uncertain. Trimming pared 9 bases from V and 6 bases from J, leaving 14 bases between. This CDR3 contains 12 residues. DNA of the CDR3: TGTGCCAGGACTTTCCCGGGTCCTGAAGCTTTCTTT. Translation gives CARTFPGPEAFF.